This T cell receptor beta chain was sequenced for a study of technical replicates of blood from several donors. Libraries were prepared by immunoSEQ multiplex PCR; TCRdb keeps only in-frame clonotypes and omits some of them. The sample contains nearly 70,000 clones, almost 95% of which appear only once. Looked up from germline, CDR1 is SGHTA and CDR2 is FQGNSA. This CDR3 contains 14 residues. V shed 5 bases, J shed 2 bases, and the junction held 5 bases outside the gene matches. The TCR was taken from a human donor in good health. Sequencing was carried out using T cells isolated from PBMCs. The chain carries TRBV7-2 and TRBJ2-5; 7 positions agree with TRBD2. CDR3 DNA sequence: TGTGCCAGCAGCCCTCCGGGACTACAAGAGACCCAGTACTTC. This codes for CASSPPGLQETQYF.